The clone carrying this TCR beta chain was observed once. Under the authors' procedure: Amplification of reference gene primers provided the estimated nucleated cell counts. The data were produced by immunoSEQ multiplex PCR, yet TCRdb's version contains in-frame clones alone and is incomplete. V, J and clone size were drawn from that table, and D and trimming were deduced from the DNA. The sample includes approximately 290,000 clones, about four fifths of them seen just once. These data are taken from a study of blood T cell repertoires in COVID-19. Background on the study: Samples representing acute and convalescent COVID-19 were sourced from the United States, Italy and Spain. The cDNA or gDNA used as material had been derived from T cells, B-cell-depleted T cells, or PBMCs.

Deletions cut 4 bases from V and 6 bases from J, with 13 bases between. CDR1 SQVTM and CDR2 ANQGSEA come from the germline V gene. The CDR3 has 13 amino acids. Input material: peripheral blood. This chain links TRBV29-1 with TRBJ1-5, with D maybe TRBD1 (5 bases). The TCR comes from a person between 65 and 80 years old with COVID-19, enrolled during active disease. This CDR3 reads CSVGEQGIQPQHF. Written as DNA, the CDR3 is TGCAGCGTTGGAGAGCAGGGAATTCAGCCCCAGCATTTT.